This TCR beta chain originates from a study of spatial heterogeneity in lung cancer (dated by TCRdb to the late 2010s). At the level of the whole study: Beta-chain transcripts were consistently detected in greater numbers than alpha-chain transcripts, which likely reflected higher beta-chain transcript abundance. Both alpha and beta chains were TCR-sequenced in 200 or so tumor regions, under 85 matched nontumor lung samples and some 50 PBMC samples obtained at surgery. In the raw uncorrected reads, each unique combination of TCR and UMI appeared more than ten times on average. Nonsynonymous mutation counts, determined by whole-exome sequencing of tumor tissue, were related to TCR repertoire features. In non-small cell lung cancer, the study made a quantitative comparison of TCR alpha and beta repertoires among multiple tumor regions, matched nontumor lung and blood.

The library was made by 5' RACE. Sequenced using a NextSeq 500. In the TCR library protocol, a unique molecular identifier was attached to each TCR cDNA molecule so that PCR and sequencing errors could be corrected. In the source study's methods: TCR identification, UMI-based error correction and CDR3 extraction were performed with Decombinator tools. TCRs above a frequency of 2 per 1,000, corresponding to the top 1% of the tumor frequency distribution, were defined as expanded. Each repertoire was subsampled 100 times to 5,000 TCRs, after which Renyi diversity was computed with the R vegan package. CDR3 similarity networks were built from amino acid triplet string-kernel similarity, connecting CDR3s with pairwise similarity above 0.82. TCRdb cleaned the public reads at Q25 with fastp, built clones with MiXCR and kept in-frame beta chains. Entries are consolidated by CDR3 protein sequence, retaining the most common genes and DNA. TCRdb, not the authors, supplied the V and J calls. The sample contains some 87,000 distinct CDR3 sequences, roughly 10% of them found a single time. Of the sample, 6.9% is held by the ten largest clones.

Trimmed from V: 0 bases; trimmed from J: 3 bases; junction bases lacking a gene match: 2. The CDR3, cysteine through phenylalanine, is 15 amino acids long. The only DNA kept is the CDR3, 45 bases in frame from the first base. From the germline V gene, CDR1 is SGHRS and CDR2 is YFSETQ. On this clonotype itself: The antigen it binds to is not known. No much larger clone exists at a distance of one base, and base qualities are not known.

The meaning of the sample's time point label: sample taken at primary tumor resection. Whole RNA extracted from tumor and nontumor lung tissue, or from cryopreserved PBMC samples, was used for TCR sequencing without cell sorting. Samples were obtained from 72 patients with early-stage, untreated non-small cell lung cancer from the lung TRACERx cohort. Only patients for whom sufficient RNA was available from at least two tumor regions were selected for TCR sequencing. What the study reported, not specific to this receptor: Ubiquitous expanded tumor TCRs were detected in blood more often at tumor resection than at routine follow-up. Confirming at a functional level the hypothesis that regional TCRs recognize regional mutations was considered to require additional single-cell paired TCR alpha and beta sequencing.

The sample consisted of PBMCs, taken at surgery. The receptor was derived from a male donor with early-stage non-small cell lung cancer. The chain is encoded by TRBV5-1 joined to TRBJ1-3; 8 junctional bases match TRBD1. The DNA sequence is given as TGCGCCAGCAGCTTGGGACAGGGGCTTGGAAACACCATATATTTT. The encoded protein is CASSLGQGLGNTIYF.